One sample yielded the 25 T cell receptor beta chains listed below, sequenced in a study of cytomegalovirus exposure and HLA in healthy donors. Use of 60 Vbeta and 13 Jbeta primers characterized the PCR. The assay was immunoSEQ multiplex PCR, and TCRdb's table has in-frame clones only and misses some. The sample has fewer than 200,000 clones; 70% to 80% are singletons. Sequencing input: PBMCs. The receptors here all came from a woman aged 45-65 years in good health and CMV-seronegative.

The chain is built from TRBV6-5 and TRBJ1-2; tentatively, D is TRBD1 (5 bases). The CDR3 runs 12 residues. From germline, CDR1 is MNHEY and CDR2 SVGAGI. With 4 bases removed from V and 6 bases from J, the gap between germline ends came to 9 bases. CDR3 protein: CASSLSGNGYTF. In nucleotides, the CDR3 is TGTGCCAGCAGTTTGTCAGGGAATGGCTACACCTTC.

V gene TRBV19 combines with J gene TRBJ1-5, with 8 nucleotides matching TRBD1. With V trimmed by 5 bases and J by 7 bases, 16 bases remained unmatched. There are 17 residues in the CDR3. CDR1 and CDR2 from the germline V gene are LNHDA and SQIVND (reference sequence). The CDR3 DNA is TGTGCCAGTAGTCCACTCAGGGAAACAGGGGGATACCAGCCCCAGCATTTT. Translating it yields CASSPLRETGGYQPQHF.

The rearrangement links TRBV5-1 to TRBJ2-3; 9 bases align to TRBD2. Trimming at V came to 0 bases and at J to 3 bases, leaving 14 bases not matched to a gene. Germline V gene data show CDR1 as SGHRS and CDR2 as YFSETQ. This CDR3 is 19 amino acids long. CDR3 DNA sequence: TGCGCCAGCAGCTTGGAGCTAGCGGGATCCCTCTCGTCTACAGATACGCAGTATTTT. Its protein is CASSLELAGSLSSTDTQYF.

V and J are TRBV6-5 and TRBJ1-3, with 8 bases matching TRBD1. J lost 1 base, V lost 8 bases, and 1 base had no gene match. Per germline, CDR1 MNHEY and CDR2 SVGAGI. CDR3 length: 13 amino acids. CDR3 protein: CASRTGSGNTIYF. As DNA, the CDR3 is TGTGCCAGCCGGACAGGGTCTGGAAACACCATATATTTT.

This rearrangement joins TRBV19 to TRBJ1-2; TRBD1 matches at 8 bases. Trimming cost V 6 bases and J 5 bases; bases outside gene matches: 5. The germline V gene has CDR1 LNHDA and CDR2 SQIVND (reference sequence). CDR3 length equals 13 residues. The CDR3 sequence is CASRTGDVYGYTF. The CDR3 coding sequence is TGTGCCAGTAGGACAGGGGACGTTTATGGCTACACCTTC.

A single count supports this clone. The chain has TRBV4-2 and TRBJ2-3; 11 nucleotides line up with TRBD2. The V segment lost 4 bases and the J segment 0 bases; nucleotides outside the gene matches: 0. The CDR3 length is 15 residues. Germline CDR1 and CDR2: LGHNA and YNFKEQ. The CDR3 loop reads CASSRTSGSTDTQYF. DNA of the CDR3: TGTGCCAGCAGCCGGACTAGCGGGAGCACAGATACGCAGTATTTT.

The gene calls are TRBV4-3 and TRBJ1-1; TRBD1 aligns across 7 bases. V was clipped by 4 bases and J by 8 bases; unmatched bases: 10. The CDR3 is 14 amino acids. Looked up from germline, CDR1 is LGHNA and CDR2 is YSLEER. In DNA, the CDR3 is TGCGCCAGCAGCCCGAGCAGGGGGGTGAGGGAAGCTTTCTTT. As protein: CASSPSRGVREAFF.

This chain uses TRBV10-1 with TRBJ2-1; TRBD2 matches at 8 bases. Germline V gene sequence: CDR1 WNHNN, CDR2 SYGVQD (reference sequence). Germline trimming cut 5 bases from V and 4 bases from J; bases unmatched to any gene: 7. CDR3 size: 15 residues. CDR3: CASSSGGTQYNEQFF. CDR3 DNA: TGCGCCAGCAGTAGCGGGGGTACCCAGTACAATGAGCAGTTCTTC.

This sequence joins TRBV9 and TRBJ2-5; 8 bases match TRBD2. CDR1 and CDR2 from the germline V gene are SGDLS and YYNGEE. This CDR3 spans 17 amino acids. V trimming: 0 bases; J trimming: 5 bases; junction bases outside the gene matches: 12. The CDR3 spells CASSVAEGLEGWETQYF. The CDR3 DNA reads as TGTGCCAGCAGCGTAGCTGAGGGACTAGAGGGGTGGGAGACCCAGTACTTC. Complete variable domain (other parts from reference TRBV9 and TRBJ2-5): DSGVTQTPKHLITATGQRVTLRCSPRSGDLSVYWYQQSLDQGLQFLIQYYNGEERAKGNILERFSAQQFPDLHSELNLSSLELGDSALYFCASSVAEGLEGWETQYFGPGTRLLVL.

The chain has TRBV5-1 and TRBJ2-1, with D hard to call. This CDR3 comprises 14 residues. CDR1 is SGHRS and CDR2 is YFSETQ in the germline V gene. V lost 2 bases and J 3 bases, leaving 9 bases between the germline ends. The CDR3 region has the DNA TGCGCCAGCAGCTTAACACCCGTCTACAATGAGCAGTTCTTC. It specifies CASSLTPVYNEQFF.

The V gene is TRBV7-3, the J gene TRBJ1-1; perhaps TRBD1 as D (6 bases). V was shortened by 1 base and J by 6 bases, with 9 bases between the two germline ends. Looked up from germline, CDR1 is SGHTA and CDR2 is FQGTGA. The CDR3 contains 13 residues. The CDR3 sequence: CASSLRGRAEAFF. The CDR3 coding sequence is TGTGCCAGCAGCTTAAGGGGGCGAGCTGAAGCTTTCTTT.

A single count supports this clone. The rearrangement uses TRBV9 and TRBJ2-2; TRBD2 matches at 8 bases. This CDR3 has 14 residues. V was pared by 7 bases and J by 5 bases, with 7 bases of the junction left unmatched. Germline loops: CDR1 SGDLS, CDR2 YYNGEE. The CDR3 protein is CASGLGLVTGELFF. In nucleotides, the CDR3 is TGTGCCAGCGGCCTGGGACTAGTAACCGGGGAGCTGTTTTTT.

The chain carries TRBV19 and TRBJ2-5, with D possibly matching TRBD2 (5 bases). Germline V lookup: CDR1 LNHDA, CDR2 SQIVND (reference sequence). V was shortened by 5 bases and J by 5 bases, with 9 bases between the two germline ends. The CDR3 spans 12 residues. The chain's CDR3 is CASSFPGETQYF. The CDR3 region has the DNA TGTGCCAGTAGTTTCCCGGGGGAGACCCAGTACTTC.

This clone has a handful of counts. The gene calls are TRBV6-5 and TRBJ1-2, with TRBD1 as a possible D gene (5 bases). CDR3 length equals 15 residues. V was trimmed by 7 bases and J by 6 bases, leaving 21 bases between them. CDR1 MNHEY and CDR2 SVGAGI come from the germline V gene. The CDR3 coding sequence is TGTGCCAGCAAGTATGGGGCAGGGTCTATGAATGGCTACACCTTC. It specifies CASKYGAGSMNGYTF.

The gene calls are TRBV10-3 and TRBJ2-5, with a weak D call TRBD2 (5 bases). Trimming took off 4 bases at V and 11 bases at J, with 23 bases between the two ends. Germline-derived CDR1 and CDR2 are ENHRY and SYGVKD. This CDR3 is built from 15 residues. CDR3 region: CAISVQARESSEQYF. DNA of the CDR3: TGTGCCATCAGTGTTCAAGCCCGGGAATCTTCTGAGCAGTACTTC.

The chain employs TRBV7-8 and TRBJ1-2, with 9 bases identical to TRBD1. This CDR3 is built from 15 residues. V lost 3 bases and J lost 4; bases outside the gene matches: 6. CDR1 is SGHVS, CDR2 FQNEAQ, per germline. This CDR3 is CASSFTLQGAYGYTF. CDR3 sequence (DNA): TGTGCCAGCAGCTTTACCCTACAGGGGGCCTATGGCTACACCTTC.

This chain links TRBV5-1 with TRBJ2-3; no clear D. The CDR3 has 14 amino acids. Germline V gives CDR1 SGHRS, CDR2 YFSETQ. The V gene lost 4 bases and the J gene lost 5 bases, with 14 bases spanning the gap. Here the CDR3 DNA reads TGCGCCAGCAGCCAGGCCCAGCCGGAAGATACGCAGTATTTT. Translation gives CASSQAQPEDTQYF.

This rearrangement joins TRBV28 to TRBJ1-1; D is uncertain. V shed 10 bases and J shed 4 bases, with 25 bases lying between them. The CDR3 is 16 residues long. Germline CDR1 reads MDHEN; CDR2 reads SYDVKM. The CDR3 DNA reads TGTGCCACCAGACAAAAAAAAACCGTCCTCTTCACTGAAGCTTTCTTT. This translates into CATRQKKTVLFTEAFF.

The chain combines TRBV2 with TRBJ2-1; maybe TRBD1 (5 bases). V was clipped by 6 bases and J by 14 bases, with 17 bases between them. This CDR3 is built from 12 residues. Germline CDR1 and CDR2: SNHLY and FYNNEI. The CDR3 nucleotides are TGTGCCAGCAGGACTTTAGGGGATCAGGAGTTCTTC. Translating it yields CASRTLGDQEFF. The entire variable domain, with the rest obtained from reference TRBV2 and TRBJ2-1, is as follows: EPEVTQTPSHQVTQMGQEVILRCVPISNHLYFYWYRQILGQKVEFLVSFYNNEISEKSEIFDDQFSVERPDGSNFTLKIRSTKLEDSAMYFCASRTLGDQEFFGPGTRLTVL.

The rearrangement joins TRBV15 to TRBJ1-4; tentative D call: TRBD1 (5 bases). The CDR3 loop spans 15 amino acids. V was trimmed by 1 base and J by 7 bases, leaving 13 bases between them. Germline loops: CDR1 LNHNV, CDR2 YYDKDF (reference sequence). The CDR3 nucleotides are TGTGCCACCAGCAGAGTGGCAGGGATAGCTGAAAAACTGTTTTTT. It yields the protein CATSRVAGIAEKLFF.

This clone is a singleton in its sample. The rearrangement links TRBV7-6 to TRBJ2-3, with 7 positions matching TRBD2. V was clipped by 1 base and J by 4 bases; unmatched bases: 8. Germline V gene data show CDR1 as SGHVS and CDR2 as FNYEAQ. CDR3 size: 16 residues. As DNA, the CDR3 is TGTGCCAGCAGCTTAGTATCGAGCGGGGTGGCAGATACGCAGTATTTT. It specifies CASSLVSSGVADTQYF. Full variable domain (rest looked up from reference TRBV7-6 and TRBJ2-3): GAGVSQSPRYKVTKRGQDVALRCDPISGHVSLYWYRQALGQGPEFLTYFNYEAQQDKSGLPNDRFSAERPEGSISTLTIQRTEQRDSAMYRCASSLVSSGVADTQYFGPGTRLTVL.

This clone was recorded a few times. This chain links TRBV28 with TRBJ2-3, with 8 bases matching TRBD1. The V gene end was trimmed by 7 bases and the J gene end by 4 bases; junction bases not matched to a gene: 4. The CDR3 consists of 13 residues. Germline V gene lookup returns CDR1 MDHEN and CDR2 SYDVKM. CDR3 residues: CASTLQGADTQYF. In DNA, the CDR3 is TGTGCCAGCACGCTACAGGGGGCAGATACGCAGTATTTT. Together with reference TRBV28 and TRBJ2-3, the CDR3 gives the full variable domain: DVKVTQSSRYLVKRTGEKVFLECVQDMDHENMFWYRQDPGLGLRLIYFSYDVKMKEKGDIPEGYSVSREKKERFSLILESASTNQTSMYLCASTLQGADTQYFGPGTRLTVL.

The CDR3 spells CASSGTDRGETQYF. The CDR3 DNA reads TGTGCCAGCAGCGGGACGGACAGGGGGGAGACCCAGTACTTC. The rearrangement joins TRBV5-4 to TRBJ2-5, with TRBD1 matching 10 bases. Germline values: CDR1 SGHNT, CDR2 YYREEE (reference sequence). The CDR3 consists of 14 residues. J lost 5 bases, V lost 4 bases, and 5 bases had no gene match.

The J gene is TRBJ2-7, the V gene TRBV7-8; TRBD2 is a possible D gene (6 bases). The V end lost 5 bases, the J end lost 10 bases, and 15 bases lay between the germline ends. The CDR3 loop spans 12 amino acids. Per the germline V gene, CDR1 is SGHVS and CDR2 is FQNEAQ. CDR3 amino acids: CASSHSGGSQYF. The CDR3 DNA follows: TGTGCCAGCAGCCATAGCGGAGGGAGTCAGTACTTC. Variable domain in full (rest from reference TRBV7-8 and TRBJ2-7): GAGVSQSPRYKVAKRGQDVALRCDPISGHVSLFWYQQALGQGPEFLTYFQNEAQLDKSGLPSDRFFAERPEGSVSTLKIQRTQQEDSAVYLCASSHSGGSQYFGPGTRLTVT.

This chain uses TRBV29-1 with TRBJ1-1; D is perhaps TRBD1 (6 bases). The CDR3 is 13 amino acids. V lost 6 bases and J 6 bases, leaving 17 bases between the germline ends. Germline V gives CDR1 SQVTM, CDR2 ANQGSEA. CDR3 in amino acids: CSVSWGGVAEAFF. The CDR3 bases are TGCAGCGTATCGTGGGGGGGCGTCGCTGAAGCTTTCTTT.